Below are 15 T cell receptor beta chains sequenced from a single sample in a study of tumor-infiltrating lymphocytes in primary liver carcinoma. Joint extraction of RNA and DNA used roughly 19-33 mg of bulk tissue that was unsorted. TCR beta cDNA was prepared out of about 530 ng total RNA by means of a constant-region primer. Libraries of TCR beta came from three nested multiplex PCR rounds with slightly modified ARM-PCR. Researchers ran the first two PCR rounds for approximately 10 cycles each with TRBV1-TRBV30 forward primers and a C-beta reverse primer. Each CDR3 protein gets one entry after TCRdb re-called the multiplex PCR reads with MiXCR. Among approximately 190,000 distinct CDR3 sequences listed, approximately 80% were seen once. The sequenced sample was tumor tissue from primary liver carcinoma. The source of these receptors is a man in his forties or fifties with primary liver carcinoma and hepatitis B virus infection.

This clonotype was counted once. The chain carries TRBV5-4 and TRBJ1-6, with D uncertain. The CDR3 totals 16 residues. V was pared by 4 bases and J by 9 bases, with 20 bases between. Germline assignment: CDR1 SGHNT and CDR2 YYREEE (reference sequence). CDR3 sequence (DNA): TGTGCCAGCAGCACCGCAGCGGGCTCGAGTGCTTCACCCCTCCACTTT. This gives the protein CASSTAAGSSASPLHF.

Of note for this clonotype: A read error may account for a junction end that differs from germline. This sequence joins TRBV6-5 and TRBJ1-2; D is possibly TRBD1 (5 bases). This CDR3 has 13 amino acids. Germline-derived CDR1 and CDR2 are MNHEY and SVGAGI. CDR3 region: CVSREDKTYDYTF. CDR3 DNA sequence: TGTGTCAGCAGAGAGGACAAGACGTATGACTACACCTTC.

This clonotype was observed a handful of times. The junction and the germline gene differ at one end; a read error may be behind it. The chain employs TRBV11-2 and TRBJ2-2; D remains unclear. The CDR3 is 14 residues long. Germline loops: CDR1 SGHAT, CDR2 FQNNGV. CDR3 protein: CASSTDLDAGELFF. The CDR3 nucleotides read TGTGCTAGCAGCACAGACTTGGACGCCGGGGAGCTGTTTTTT.

The chain employs TRBV29-1 and TRBJ2-5; the D gene is possibly TRBD2 (6 bases). The CDR3 has 15 residues. V shed 5 bases and J shed 14 bases, with 30 bases lying between them. The germline V gene encodes CDR1 SQVTM and CDR2 ANQGSEA. In DNA form, the CDR3 reads TGCAGCGTTCGGACTATCGGGAGTTGGGCAGAGATCCAATACTTC. Translating gives CSVRTIGSWAEIQYF.

The chain has TRBV10-3 and TRBJ2-7; the D gene is possibly TRBD2 (6 bases). Germline V CDR1 and CDR2: ENHRY, SYGVKD. The CDR3 totals 14 residues. DNA for the CDR3: TGTGCTTCTAGTCCGCGGGGTGGGCCTAACGAGCAGTACTTC. It yields the protein CASSPRGGPNEQYF.

This clonotype was counted a single time. A junction boundary mismatches the germline segment, possibly from a read error. The chain is built from TRBV12-3 or TRBV12-4 and TRBJ2-2; the match to TRBD2 covers 11 bases. This CDR3 spans 15 amino acids. The CDR3 nucleotides are TGCGCCAGCATTGGACTAGCGGGTACTACCGGGGAGCTGTTTTTT. Its translation is CASIGLAGTTGELFF.

Notes on this clonotype: An end of the junction differs from the germline gene, which may be a read error. The CDR3 protein is CASSLRDRAHEHLF. CDR3 bases: TGTGCCAGCAGCCTCCGGGACAGGGCCCACGAGCACTTATTC. V and J are TRBV6-2 or TRBV6-3 and TRBJ2-7; 9 bases line up with TRBD1. Germline V gene sequence: CDR1 MNHEY, CDR2 SVGEGT. This CDR3 spans 14 amino acids.

Turning to this clonotype: One end of the junction varies from germline; a read error may be responsible. The chain carries TRBV29-1 and TRBJ2-1; 7 bases agree with TRBD1. This CDR3 is 14 amino acids long. Per the germline V gene, CDR1 is SQVTM and CDR2 is ANQGSEA. The CDR3 bases are TGCAGTCTTGAAACAGGGGACCCCTACAACGAGCAGTTCTTC. Translated: CSLETGDPYNEQFF.

Remarks on this clonotype: This may be a read error: a much more frequent sequence differs by one nucleotide. The chain uses TRBV5-1 and TRBJ2-5, with D perhaps TRBD2 (5 bases). This CDR3 contains 14 residues. Looked up from germline, CDR1 is SGHRS and CDR2 is YFSETQ. The germline V and J ends were trimmed by 0 bases and 7 bases, with 13 bases remaining between them. This CDR3 reads CASSLATIDVTQYF. The CDR3 bases are TGCGCCAGCAGCTTGGCGACTATCGACGTGACCCAGTACTTC.

This clonotype was seen more than once but under ten times. The chain couples TRBV19 to TRBJ1-1; 7 bases are a match to TRBD1. Germline values: CDR1 LNHDA, CDR2 SQIVND (reference sequence). The CDR3 sequence is 13 residues long. V lost 6 bases and J lost 0; bases outside the gene matches: 1. CDR3 protein: CASSGTVNTEAFF. DNA of the CDR3: TGTGCCAGTAGCGGGACAGTGAACACTGAAGCTTTCTTT.

Regarding this clonotype: Given a much more abundant clone one base away, this may be a read error. This sequence joins TRBV29-1 and TRBJ2-5; D gene unclear. V was cut by 5 bases and J by 5 bases, with 12 bases left in between. This CDR3 has 12 amino acids. Germline V gene lookup returns CDR1 SQVTM and CDR2 ANQGSEA. The CDR3 here is CSVLGSHETQYF. In DNA, the CDR3 is TGCAGCGTTTTGGGGTCCCATGAGACCCAGTACTTC.

The table lists this clonotype with a count of one. Relative to the germline gene, one junction end is altered; a read error may explain this. The CDR3 is CAGSFTAGGRGDTQYF. The CDR3 nucleotides are TGTGCCGGCAGCTTTACAGCGGGAGGGCGTGGAGATACGCAGTATTTT. The chain recombines TRBV5-4 with TRBJ2-3, with 10 bases that match TRBD2. The CDR3 has 16 residues. The germline V gene encodes CDR1 SGHNT and CDR2 YYREEE (reference sequence).

Remarks on this clonotype: One end of the junction varies from germline; a read error may be responsible. V and J are TRBV5-4 and TRBJ2-1; D may correspond to TRBD1 or TRBD2 (5 bases each). The CDR3 is 14 amino acids. Looked up from germline, CDR1 is SGHNT and CDR2 is YYREEE (reference sequence). The CDR3 sequence: CASSSSGTYNEQLF. The CDR3 bases are TGTGCCAGCAGCTCCTCTGGGACCTATAATGAGCAGTTATTC.

A note on this clonotype: At one end the junction does not follow the germline gene, possibly because of a read error. J is TRBJ1-1 and V is TRBV6-5; D gene ambiguous. The length of the CDR3 is 16 residues. Germline V gene data show CDR1 as MNHEY and CDR2 as SVGAGI. This chain's CDR3 is CASSYSVGLMNTEAFF. CDR3 nucleotides: TGTGCCAGTAGTTACTCGGTCGGGTTAATGAACACTGAAGCTTTCTTT.

Turning to this clonotype: This may stem from a read error, because a much larger clone lies one nucleotide away. The chain joins TRBV28 to TRBJ2-7, with 10 positions matching TRBD2. The CDR3 totals 17 residues. Germline CDR1 MDHEN, CDR2 SYDVKM. The CDR3 nucleotides read TGTGCCAGCAGTTCTGCGCCCGGGACTAGCGCTAACTACGAGCTGTACTTC. Translating gives CASSSAPGTSANYELYF.